The next 25 T cell receptor beta chains were all read from a single sample in a study of cytotoxic CD8 clonotypes in ibrutinib-treated CLL (dated by TCRdb to the early 2020s). The time point tag for this specimen amounts to: approximately 25 months on ibrutinib. The library was made by the immunoSEQ multiplex PCR assay. The immuneACCESS repertoire file appears here via TCRdb, limited to in-frame rearrangements. These files lack a portion of the clones; in checked studies, under half of the deficit traces to unresolved V genes, and the cause of the others is not known. The sample includes 75,000 to 90,000 clones, with roughly 85% observed a single time. The top ten clones comprise about 39% of the sample. This specimen was PBMCs, taken after 24 months of ibrutinib treatment. Receptor source: a human donor with chronic lymphocytic leukemia.

This clone was observed once. The rearrangement uses TRBV29-1 and TRBJ2-5, with D perhaps TRBD2 (6 bases). Trimming left V 4 bases short and J 5 bases short, with 14 bases between. This CDR3 has 13 amino acids. Germline values: CDR1 SQVTM, CDR2 ANQGSEA. For the CDR3, the DNA is TGCAGCGTTGCGGCGGGGACCTGGGAGACCCAGTACTTC. The encoded protein is CSVAAGTWETQYF.

This clone was counted a few times. This chain joins TRBV6-5 and TRBJ2-1; D possibly corresponds to TRBD1 (6 bases). The ends were cut back, 5 bases at V and 11 bases at J, with 16 bases in the middle. CDR1 and CDR2 (germline): MNHEY, SVGAGI. The CDR3 has 13 residues. The CDR3 sequence: CASSDFETGKQFF. The CDR3 nucleotides are TGTGCCAGCAGTGACTTCGAAACAGGGAAGCAGTTCTTC.

This clone was counted once. V gene TRBV10-2 combines with J gene TRBJ2-7; maybe TRBD2 (6 bases). CDR1 is WSHSY, CDR2 SAAADI, per germline. The CDR3 has 13 amino acids. The V end was cut by 7 bases, the J end by 4 bases, with 14 bases between. As DNA, the CDR3 is TGCGCCAGCATCGGGGGAATCTCTTACGAGCAGTACTTC. It translates to CASIGGISYEQYF.

This clone was observed a single time. Other nucleotide sequences from this sample produce the same CDR3. This sequence joins TRBV9 and TRBJ2-1; D possibly matches TRBD1 or TRBD2 (7 bases each). Germline CDR1 SGDLS, CDR2 YYNGEE. CDR3 length equals 13 residues. V lost 4 bases and J lost 9, with 14 bases in between. CDR3 nucleotides: TGTGCCAGCAGCCCAGGGGGGGGCATTGAGCAGTTCTTC. Its protein product is CASSPGGGIEQFF.

The gene calls are TRBV4-3 and TRBJ2-1; D is undetermined. The CDR3 covers 17 residues. Trimming shortened V by 0 bases and J by 0 bases, and 12 bases separated the two germline ends. Germline V lookup: CDR1 LGHNA, CDR2 YSLEER. The chain's CDR3 is CASSQDSSRSSYNEQFF. The CDR3 DNA sequence: TGCGCCAGCAGCCAAGATTCATCGCGGAGCTCCTACAATGAGCAGTTCTTC.

V usage is TRBV5-5 and J usage is TRBJ2-5; 7 bases are shared with TRBD2. Looked up from germline, CDR1 is SGHKS and CDR2 is YYEKEE (reference sequence). Losses at the gene ends were 4 bases for V and 5 bases for J; bases not matched to a gene: 2. This CDR3 is built from 12 residues. This CDR3 reads CASSREVETQYF. The CDR3, as DNA: TGTGCCAGCAGCCGGGAGGTCGAGACCCAGTACTTC.

The CDR3 DNA sequence: TGTGCCAGCAGTGAGCTGGGAACCCCCACAGATACGCAGTATTTT. It translates to CASSELGTPTDTQYF. V and J are TRBV25-1 and TRBJ2-3; no definite D call. V lost 3 bases to trimming and J lost 2 bases, with 12 bases between them. Germline CDR1 and CDR2: MGHDK and SYGVNS. The CDR3 sequence is 15 residues long.

This sequence joins TRBV5-5 and TRBJ2-6; the D is unclear. CDR1 and CDR2 (germline): SGHKS, YYEKEE (reference sequence). V gave up 4 bases and J gave up 0 bases, with 11 bases separating them. This CDR3 has 16 amino acids. CDR3 protein: CASSLSFGSGANVLTF. CDR3 nucleotide sequence: TGTGCCAGCAGCCTTTCATTTGGCTCTGGGGCCAACGTCCTGACTTTC.

This sequence joins TRBV5-6 and TRBJ2-5; D not certain. The V end lost 0 bases, the J end lost 1 base, and 4 bases lay between the germline ends. Germline V gene data show CDR1 as SGHDT and CDR2 as YYEEEE. This CDR3 has 13 residues. The CDR3 DNA follows: TGTGCCAGCAGCTTGGTCGGCCAAGAGACCCAGTACTTC. As protein: CASSLVGQETQYF.

This clone has just a few counts. The chain links TRBV10-3 to TRBJ2-5; 11 bases agree with TRBD1. V shed 4 bases, J shed 3 bases, and the junction held 16 bases outside the gene matches. Germline loops: CDR1 ENHRY, CDR2 SYGVKD. The CDR3 contains 19 residues. CDR3 sequence: CAISGREASGQGAEETQYF. The DNA for the CDR3 is TGTGCCATCAGTGGGAGGGAGGCTTCAGGACAGGGGGCAGAAGAGACCCAGTACTTC.

The chain employs TRBV30 and TRBJ1-5; D is perhaps TRBD1 (5 bases). The germline V gene encodes CDR1 GTSNPN and CDR2 SVGIG (reference sequence). The CDR3 runs 14 residues. V was cut by 4 bases and J by 0 bases, with 10 bases left in between. The CDR3, as DNA: TGTGCCTGGACCAGACAGAATAGCAATCAGCCCCAGCATTTT. This sequence encodes CAWTRQNSNQPQHF.

V usage is TRBV2 and J usage is TRBJ1-5, with 9 bases identical to TRBD1. Germline CDR1 reads SNHLY; CDR2 reads FYNNEI. The CDR3 spans 18 residues. The ends lost 4 bases at V and 0 bases at J; junction bases unmatched: 10. CDR3 nucleotides: TGTGCCAGCAGTGTGAGGACAGGGGCAGGTGTTAGCAATCAGCCCCAGCATTTT. This translates into CASSVRTGAGVSNQPQHF. Combining the CDR3 with reference TRBV2 and TRBJ1-5 gives the whole variable domain EPEVTQTPSHQVTQMGQEVILRCVPISNHLYFYWYRQILGQKVEFLVSFYNNEISEKSEIFDDQFSVERPDGSNFTLKIRSTKLEDSAMYFCASSVRTGAGVSNQPQHFGDGTRLSIL.

This chain connects TRBV18 to TRBJ2-1; D is unresolved. Trimming left V 2 bases short and J 6 bases short, with 5 bases between. CDR1 and CDR2 from the germline V gene are KGHSH and LQKENI. The CDR3 consists of 12 residues. CDR3 sequence: CASSPAINEQFF. The CDR3 bases are TGTGCCAGCTCACCAGCCATCAATGAGCAGTTCTTC.

The rearrangement uses TRBV19 and TRBJ1-5; D uncertain. The CDR3 sequence is 14 residues long. Trimming shortened V by 10 bases and J by 3 bases, and 16 bases separated the two germline ends. The germline gives CDR1 LNHDA, CDR2 SQIVND (reference sequence). Here the CDR3 DNA reads TGTGCCACCCGGTCTACACTATTCAATCAGCCCCAGCATTTT. Translated: CATRSTLFNQPQHF.

This clone has only a few counts. The chain couples TRBV7-2 to TRBJ2-5; 10 bases map to TRBD2. CDR1 and CDR2 from the germline V gene are SGHTA and FQGNSA. The CDR3 length is 14 residues. The J segment lost 5 bases and the V segment lost 3 bases, leaving 3 bases of the junction unmatched. CDR3 DNA: TGTGCCAGCAGCTTGCTAGCGGGAGTGGAGACCCAGTACTTC. It yields the protein CASSLLAGVETQYF.

The CDR3 coding sequence is TGTGCCAGTCGAACTAGCGGGACCTACGAGCAGTACTTC. Its protein is CASRTSGTYEQYF. This chain links TRBV19 with TRBJ2-7, with TRBD2 matching 10 bases. Looked up from germline, CDR1 is LNHDA and CDR2 is SQIVND (reference sequence). The J segment lost 2 bases and the V segment lost 8 bases, leaving 3 bases of the junction unmatched. There are 13 residues in the CDR3.

This clone showed up just a few times. The V gene is TRBV29-1, the J gene TRBJ1-2; no firm D call. V was pared by 0 bases and J by 14 bases, with 16 bases between. CDR3 size: 12 residues. Germline values: CDR1 SQVTM, CDR2 ANQGSEA. CDR3 sequence: CSVEEGASKSTF. As DNA, the CDR3 is TGCAGCGTTGAAGAGGGAGCCAGCAAATCGACCTTC.

In its sample, this clone was seen once. The chain has TRBV6-1 and TRBJ2-3; 8 positions agree with TRBD1. This CDR3 has 16 residues. Germline V gene sequence: CDR1 MNHNS, CDR2 SASEGT. Unmatched junction bases numbered 10, after V lost 2 bases and J lost 6 bases. The CDR3 DNA is TGTGCCAGCAGTGAAAAGGTCCCAGGGGGCTGGGATACGCAGTATTTT. It yields the protein CASSEKVPGGWDTQYF.

This clone was detected a few times. The chain links TRBV6-6 to TRBJ2-1; unclear D gene. Germline values: CDR1 MNHNY, CDR2 SVGAGI (reference sequence). This CDR3 has 15 amino acids. Trimming pared 5 bases from V and 7 bases from J, leaving 18 bases between. The CDR3 loop is CASSEASASSNEQFF. Here the CDR3 DNA reads TGTGCCAGCAGTGAGGCTTCGGCCTCGAGTAATGAGCAGTTCTTC.

This CDR3 is CASSSYNPTGVETQYF. For the CDR3, the DNA is TGTGCCAGCAGTTCCTACAACCCTACAGGGGTGGAGACCCAGTACTTC. V gene TRBV28 combines with J gene TRBJ2-5; 7 bases are shared with TRBD1. This CDR3 has 16 amino acids. The germline gives CDR1 MDHEN, CDR2 SYDVKM. The V and J ends lost 4 bases and 5 bases, in that order; junction bases with no gene match: 13. Full variable domain (remainder filled in from reference TRBV28 and TRBJ2-5): DVKVTQSSRYLVKRTGEKVFLECVQDMDHENMFWYRQDPGLGLRLIYFSYDVKMKEKGDIPEGYSVSREKKERFSLILESASTNQTSMYLCASSSYNPTGVETQYFGPGTRLLVL.

As DNA, the CDR3 is TGTGCCAGCAGGTTGCTAGCGGGATATGAGCAGTTCTTC. Translating it yields CASRLLAGYEQFF. The chain links TRBV27 to TRBJ2-1; 9 bases fit TRBD2. J gave up 8 bases and V 6 bases, and 5 bases lay outside the gene matches. Germline lookup yields CDR1 MNHEY and CDR2 SMNVEV (reference sequence). This CDR3 comprises 13 residues.

This clone was recorded only once. V and J are TRBV11-2 and TRBJ1-1, with no clear D. This CDR3 is built from 17 residues. Trimming removed 6 bases at V and 0 bases at J, with 20 bases between. The V gene's germline CDR1 is SGHAT and CDR2 FQNNGV. The CDR3 here is CASRPRRVNPMNTEAFF. CDR3 sequence (DNA): TGTGCCAGCAGACCCCGACGGGTCAATCCCATGAACACTGAAGCTTTCTTT.

The V and J genes are TRBV2 and TRBJ1-2; possibly TRBD1 for D (5 bases). V lost 7 bases and J 1 base, leaving 13 bases between the germline ends. Germline V gene data show CDR1 as SNHLY and CDR2 as FYNNEI. CDR3 length: 14 residues. The CDR3 nucleotides are TGTGCCAGCATGGGGCAGGTCGGTAACTATGGCTACACCTTC. It codes for CASMGQVGNYGYTF.

A few counts support this clone. This sequence joins TRBV2 and TRBJ2-1, with 8 bases identical to TRBD1. The CDR3 totals 14 residues. V gave up 4 bases and J gave up 7 bases; unmatched junction bases: 6. Germline values: CDR1 SNHLY, CDR2 FYNNEI. CDR3 sequence: CASSGDRGWNEQFF. For the CDR3, the DNA is TGTGCCAGCAGTGGTGACAGGGGATGGAATGAGCAGTTCTTC.

This chain links TRBV7-8 with TRBJ2-7, with D hard to call. V was pared by 6 bases and J by 2 bases, with 11 bases between. The CDR3 loop spans 13 amino acids. Germline V gene sequence: CDR1 SGHVS, CDR2 FQNEAQ. As DNA, the CDR3 is TGTGCCAGCAGTCTAACGGAGACCTACGAGCAGTACTTC. Protein: CASSLTETYEQYF. The full variable domain, rest sourced from reference TRBV7-8 and TRBJ2-7, is GAGVSQSPRYKVAKRGQDVALRCDPISGHVSLFWYQQALGQGPEFLTYFQNEAQLDKSGLPSDRFFAERPEGSVSTLKIQRTQQEDSAVYLCASSLTETYEQYFGPGTRLTVT.